The 23 T cell receptor beta chains in this list originate from one sample, sequenced in a study of CD8 T cells in ankylosing spondylitis. Each CDR3 protein gets one entry after TCRdb re-called the 5' RACE reads with MiXCR. Of around 300,000 distinct CDR3 sequences detected, roughly 20% appear once; the ten largest clones hold 3.5% to 4.5%. The material sequenced was blood, either unsorted or a sorted T cell fraction (not recorded which). These receptor sequences come from a female donor with ankylosing spondylitis or in good health (not recorded which).

This clonotype was seen a handful of times. The rearrangement joins TRBV11-2 to TRBJ2-1; 13 bases agree with TRBD2. The CDR3 has 18 residues. V dropped 8 bases and J dropped 0; count of bases not matched to a gene: 10. Germline V gives CDR1 SGHAT, CDR2 FQNNGV. CDR3 bases: TGTGCCAGCGGGCAGGGACTAGCGGGGCCGAACTCCTACAATGAGCAGTTCTTC. Translating it yields CASGQGLAGPNSYNEQFF.

The chain has TRBV19 and TRBJ2-7; possible D gene TRBD1, 6 bases. The CDR3 contains 13 residues. CDR1 is LNHDA, CDR2 SQIVND, per germline (reference sequence). V was cut by 3 bases and J by 2 bases, with 8 bases left in between. The CDR3 here is CASSIRTAYEQYF. The CDR3 nucleotides read TGTGCCAGTAGTATTCGGACAGCCTACGAGCAGTACTTC. The full variable domain, completed using reference TRBV19 and TRBJ2-7, is DGGITQSPKYLFRKEGQNVTLSCEQNLNHDAMYWYRQDPGQGLRLIYYSQIVNDFQKGDIAEGYSVSREKKESFPLTVTSAQKNPTAFYLCASSIRTAYEQYFGPGTRLTVT.

The V and J genes are TRBV25-1 and TRBJ2-7; D is perhaps TRBD1 (5 bases). CDR1 and CDR2 (germline): MGHDK, SYGVNS. The V gene lost 10 bases and the J gene lost 5 bases, with 15 bases spanning the gap. This CDR3 spans 12 amino acids. CDR3 sequence reads: CATPSEGDEQYF. DNA of the CDR3: TGTGCCACCCCTTCGGAAGGGGACGAGCAGTACTTC.

This clonotype has only a few counts. The chain is built from TRBV29-1 and TRBJ1-1; D unresolved. CDR1 is SQVTM, CDR2 ANQGSEA, per germline. The CDR3 has 13 residues. Deletions cut 2 bases from V and 4 bases from J, with 11 bases between. The CDR3 nucleotides read TGCAGCGTTGAACGGCGGAGGAGCACTGAAGCTTTCTTT. It translates to CSVERRRSTEAFF. The whole variable domain, remainder taken from reference TRBV29-1 and TRBJ1-1, is SAVISQKPSRDICQRGTSLTIQCQVDSQVTMMFWYRQQPGQSLTLIATANQGSEATYESGFVIDKFPISRPNLTFSTLTVSNMSPEDSSIYLCSVERRRSTEAFFGQGTRLTVV.

This clonotype came up many times. The chain couples TRBV18 to TRBJ1-6; D gene ambiguous. Trimming cost V 3 bases and J 10 bases, with 10 bases left between them. The CDR3 sequence is 13 residues long. Germline CDR1 reads KGHSH; CDR2 reads LQKENI. The CDR3 reads CASSPNLESPLHF. The CDR3 nucleotides are TGTGCCAGCTCACCTAATCTGGAGTCACCCCTCCACTTT.

This sequence joins TRBV2 and TRBJ1-6; unclear D gene. The CDR3 runs 13 residues. The V gene lost 4 bases and the J gene lost 6 bases, with 7 bases spanning the gap. The V gene's germline CDR1 is SNHLY and CDR2 FYNNEI. Here the CDR3 reads CASSGDPNSPLHF. In nucleotides, the CDR3 is TGTGCCAGCAGTGGGGATCCTAATTCACCCCTCCACTTT. The full variable domain, its missing parts supplied by reference TRBV2 and TRBJ1-6, is EPEVTQTPSHQVTQMGQEVILRCVPISNHLYFYWYRQILGQKVEFLVSFYNNEISEKSEIFDDQFSVERPDGSNFTLKIRSTKLEDSAMYFCASSGDPNSPLHFGNGTRLTVT.

The chain combines TRBV12-3 or TRBV12-4 with TRBJ2-5; no firm D call. V lost 1 base to trimming and J lost 2 bases, with 8 bases between them. CDR3 length: 14 residues. The CDR3 region has the DNA TGTGCCAGCAGTTTAGTCGGTGATCAAGAGACCCAGTACTTC. Encoded protein: CASSLVGDQETQYF.

This clonotype has more than one count but fewer than ten. The rearrangement joins TRBV10-3 to TRBJ2-5; the D gene could be TRBD1 or TRBD2 (5 bases each). CDR1 ENHRY and CDR2 SYGVKD come from the germline V gene. V shed 7 bases and J shed 4 bases, with 13 bases lying between them. The CDR3 is 13 amino acids. The CDR3 region has the DNA TGTGCCATCAATCGGGGTGGGGGAGAGACCCAGTACTTC. The encoded protein is CAINRGGGETQYF.

This clonotype was detected once. As DNA, the CDR3 is TGTGCCAGCTGTAATAGCAATCAGCCCCAGCATTTT. Translation gives CASCNSNQPQHF. The genes are TRBV7-9 and TRBJ1-5, with D hard to call. Per germline, CDR1 SEHNR and CDR2 FQNEAQ (reference sequence). V was cut by 8 bases and J by 0 bases, with 5 bases left in between. The CDR3 consists of 12 residues.

This clonotype occurred a few times. The CDR3 nucleotides read TGCGCCAGCAGCTTGGCGCAGGGCGGTCAGCCCCAGCATTTT. Protein sequence: CASSLAQGGQPQHF. The chain couples TRBV5-1 to TRBJ1-5, with D maybe TRBD1 (5 bases). Trimming cost V 0 bases and J 6 bases, with 10 bases left between them. This CDR3 has 14 residues. Germline assignment: CDR1 SGHRS and CDR2 YFSETQ. The full variable domain, its missing parts supplied by reference TRBV5-1 and TRBJ1-5, is KAGVTQTPRYLIKTRGQQVTLSCSPISGHRSVSWYQQTPGQGLQFLFEYFSETQRNKGNFPGRFSGRQFSNSRSEMNVSTLELGDSALYLCASSLAQGGQPQHFGDGTRLSIL.

This clonotype occurred many times. The chain uses TRBV6-5 and TRBJ1-5; D gene unclear. Germline loops: CDR1 MNHEY, CDR2 SVGAGI. This CDR3 is 12 amino acids long. The ends were cut back, 5 bases at V and 7 bases at J, with 9 bases in the middle. The CDR3 nucleotides are TGTGCCAGCAGTCCCTTAGGACAGCCCCAGCATTTT. This translates into CASSPLGQPQHF.

The chain recombines TRBV29-1 with TRBJ2-2, with 7 positions matching TRBD2. V trimming: 5 bases; J trimming: 3 bases; junction bases outside the gene matches: 9. The CDR3 covers 15 residues. In germline, CDR1 is SQVTM, CDR2 ANQGSEA. CDR3 sequence: CSVKWASGDTGELFF. CDR3 nucleotides: TGCAGCGTTAAATGGGCTAGCGGTGACACCGGGGAGCTGTTTTTT.

This clonotype was observed a handful of times. V usage is TRBV10-3 and J usage is TRBJ2-3, with a tentative D call TRBD2 (7 bases). Trimming took off 3 bases at V and 7 bases at J, with 17 bases between the two ends. The CDR3 consists of 15 residues. Germline lookup yields CDR1 ENHRY and CDR2 SYGVKD. The DNA for the CDR3 is TGTGCCATCAGTGACCCGGGGGGCGGGACCCATACGCAGTATTTT. It translates to CAISDPGGGTHTQYF.

Remarks on this clonotype: Possible read error: a much larger clone is one base away. The V call is TRBV29-1, the J call TRBJ2-5, with 8 bases that match TRBD1. With V trimmed by 7 bases and J by 4 bases, 8 bases remained unmatched. The CDR3 runs 13 residues. CDR1 and CDR2 (germline): SQVTM, ANQGSEA. The CDR3 reads CSAEDRGRETQYF. The CDR3, as DNA: TGCAGCGCCGAAGACAGGGGTCGAGAGACCCAGTACTTC.

The chain uses TRBV20-1 and TRBJ2-5; 8 bases line up with TRBD2. The junction had 7 bases not matched to a gene; V was cut back by 4 bases and J by 0 bases. The CDR3 runs 15 residues. CDR1 DFQATT and CDR2 SNEGSKA come from the germline V gene (reference sequence). CDR3 amino acids: CSAIGPSGYQETQYF. CDR3 coding DNA: TGCAGTGCTATCGGGCCTAGCGGGTACCAAGAGACCCAGTACTTC.

This clonotype was picked up many times. The rearrangement uses TRBV6-5 and TRBJ2-5; D is undetermined. This CDR3 spans 10 amino acids. Deletions cut 8 bases from V and 3 bases from J, with 4 bases between. Germline V gene lookup returns CDR1 MNHEY and CDR2 SVGAGI. The CDR3 region is CASGEETQYF. For the CDR3, the DNA is TGTGCCAGCGGGGAAGAGACCCAGTACTTC.

This clonotype was detected only a few times. The rearrangement links TRBV20-1 to TRBJ1-5; the D gene is possibly TRBD1 (6 bases). The CDR3 length is 13 residues. CDR1 and CDR2 from the germline V gene are DFQATT and SNEGSKA (reference sequence). The V and J ends lost 6 bases and 3 bases respectively, with 12 bases between them. The chain's CDR3 is CSATRGLNQPQHF. The CDR3 DNA reads as TGCAGTGCCACCAGGGGCCTCAATCAGCCCCAGCATTTT.

The rearrangement uses TRBV30 and TRBJ2-5; TRBD2 agrees at 7 bases. Unmatched junction bases numbered 3, after V lost 1 base and J lost 1 base. The CDR3 contains 14 residues. CDR1 and CDR2 (germline): GTSNPN, SVGIG (reference sequence). CDR3 amino acids: CAWSGGGIQETQYF. As DNA, the CDR3 is TGTGCCTGGAGTGGGGGGGGAATCCAAGAGACCCAGTACTTC.

The V and J genes are TRBV7-8 and TRBJ2-5, with unresolved D. Between the trimmed V and J ends, which lost 6 bases and 0 bases, there was a span of 5 bases. The CDR3 totals 12 residues. The germline gives CDR1 SGHVS, CDR2 FQNEAQ. CDR3 loop: CASRLYQETQYF. The CDR3 nucleotides read TGTGCCAGCAGGCTATACCAAGAGACCCAGTACTTC.

The V gene is TRBV24-1, the J gene TRBJ2-1, with 7 bases that match TRBD2. The CDR3 totals 16 residues. V was pared by 10 bases and J by 5 bases, with 16 bases of the junction left unmatched. Germline V CDR1 and CDR2: KGHDR, SFDVKD. Here the CDR3 DNA reads TGTGCCACGAGCACGACGGAAGGGAGGGCCGACAATGAGCAGTTCTTC. This sequence encodes CATSTTEGRADNEQFF.

The J gene is TRBJ2-1, the V gene TRBV20-1; D may be TRBD2 (6 bases). Trimming pared 0 bases from V and 6 bases from J, leaving 15 bases between. Per the germline V gene, CDR1 is DFQATT and CDR2 is SNEGSKA (reference sequence). This CDR3 has 15 amino acids. The DNA of the CDR3 is TGCAGTGCTAGAGAATCGAGAAAGCGGGCCAATGAGCAGTTCTTC. It codes for CSARESRKRANEQFF.

The rearrangement links TRBV10-3 to TRBJ2-3; 8 nucleotides agree with TRBD2. V dropped 7 bases and J dropped 2; count of bases not matched to a gene: 5. The CDR3 contains 14 residues. The V gene's germline CDR1 is ENHRY and CDR2 SYGVKD. The CDR3 loop reads CAIKVAGLTDTQYF. The CDR3 DNA sequence: TGTGCCATCAAAGTAGCGGGGCTCACAGATACGCAGTATTTT.

This clonotype was seen repeatedly, ten times or more. V gene TRBV5-1 combines with J gene TRBJ2-3, with 8 nucleotides matching TRBD2. The germline gives CDR1 SGHRS, CDR2 YFSETQ. After removal of 1 base from V and 2 bases from J, the junction contained 3 bases not matched to a gene. The length of the CDR3 is 15 residues. The CDR3 region has the DNA TGCGCCAGCAGCTTGACTAGCGGTCTCACAGATACGCAGTATTTT. The encoded protein is CASSLTSGLTDTQYF.